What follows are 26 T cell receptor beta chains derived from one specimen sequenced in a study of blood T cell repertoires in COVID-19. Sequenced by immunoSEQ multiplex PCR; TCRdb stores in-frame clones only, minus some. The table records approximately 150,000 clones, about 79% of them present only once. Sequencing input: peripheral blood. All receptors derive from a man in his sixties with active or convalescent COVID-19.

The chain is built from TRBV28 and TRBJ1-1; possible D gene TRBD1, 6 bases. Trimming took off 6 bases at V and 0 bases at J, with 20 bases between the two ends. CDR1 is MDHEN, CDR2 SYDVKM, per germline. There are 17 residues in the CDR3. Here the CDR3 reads CASRVPGHSLMNTEAFF. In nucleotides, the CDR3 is TGTGCCAGCAGGGTCCCGGGACATAGTTTAATGAACACTGAAGCTTTCTTT. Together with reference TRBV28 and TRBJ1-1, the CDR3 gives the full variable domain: DVKVTQSSRYLVKRTGEKVFLECVQDMDHENMFWYRQDPGLGLRLIYFSYDVKMKEKGDIPEGYSVSREKKERFSLILESASTNQTSMYLCASRVPGHSLMNTEAFFGQGTRLTVV.

For the CDR3, the DNA is TGTGCCAGCAGTACCCGGGACAGGGCCAACTATGGCTACACCTTC. Its protein product is CASSTRDRANYGYTF. The chain joins TRBV6-5 to TRBJ1-2; 9 positions match TRBD1. V trimming: 5 bases; J trimming: 2 bases; junction bases outside the gene matches: 6. In germline, CDR1 is MNHEY, CDR2 SVGAGI. The CDR3 length is 15 residues.

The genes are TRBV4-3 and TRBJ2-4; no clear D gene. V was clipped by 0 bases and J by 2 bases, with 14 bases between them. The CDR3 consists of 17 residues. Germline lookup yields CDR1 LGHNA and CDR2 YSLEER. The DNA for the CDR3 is TGCGCCAGCAGCCAAGACCCTGCGGTGGTTCCCAAAAACATTCAGTACTTC. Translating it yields CASSQDPAVVPKNIQYF.

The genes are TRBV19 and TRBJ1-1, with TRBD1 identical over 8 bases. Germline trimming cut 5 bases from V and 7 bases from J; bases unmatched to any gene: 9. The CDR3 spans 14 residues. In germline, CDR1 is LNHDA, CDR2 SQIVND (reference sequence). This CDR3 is CASSPRTGINEAFF. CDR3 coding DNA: TGTGCCAGTAGTCCCCGGACAGGGATCAATGAAGCTTTCTTT.

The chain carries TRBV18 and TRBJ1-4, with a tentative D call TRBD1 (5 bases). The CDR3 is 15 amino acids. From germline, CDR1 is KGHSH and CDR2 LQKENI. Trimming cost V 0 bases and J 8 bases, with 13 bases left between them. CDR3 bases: TGTGCCAGCTCACCACCTGCGAATTGGGGCGAAAAACTGTTTTTT. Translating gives CASSPPANWGEKLFF.

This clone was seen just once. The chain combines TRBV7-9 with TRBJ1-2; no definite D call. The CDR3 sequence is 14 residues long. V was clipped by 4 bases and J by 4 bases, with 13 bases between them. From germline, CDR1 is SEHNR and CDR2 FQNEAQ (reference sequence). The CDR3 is CASSSQRNLYGYTF. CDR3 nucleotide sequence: TGTGCCAGCAGCTCACAGAGAAACCTCTATGGCTACACCTTC.

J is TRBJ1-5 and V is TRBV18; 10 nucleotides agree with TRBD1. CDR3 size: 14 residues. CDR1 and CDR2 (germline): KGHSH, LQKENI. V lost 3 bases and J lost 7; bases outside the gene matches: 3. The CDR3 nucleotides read TGTGCCAGCTCACCGACGGACAGGGGGCAGCCCCAGCATTTT. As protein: CASSPTDRGQPQHF.

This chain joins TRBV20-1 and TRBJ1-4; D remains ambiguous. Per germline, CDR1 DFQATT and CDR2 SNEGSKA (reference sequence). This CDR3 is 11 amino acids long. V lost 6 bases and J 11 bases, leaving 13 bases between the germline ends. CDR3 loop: CSAGFGEKLFF. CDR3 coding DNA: TGCAGTGCCGGGTTCGGGGAGAAACTGTTTTTT.

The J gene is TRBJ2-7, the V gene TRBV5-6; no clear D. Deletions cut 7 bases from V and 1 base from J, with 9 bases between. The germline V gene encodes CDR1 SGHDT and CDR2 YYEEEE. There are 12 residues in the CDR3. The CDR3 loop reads CASGRFSYEQYF. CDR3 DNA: TGTGCCAGCGGCAGGTTTTCCTACGAGCAGTACTTC. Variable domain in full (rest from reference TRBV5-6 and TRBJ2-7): DAGVTQSPTHLIKTRGQQVTLRCSPKSGHDTVSWYQQALGQGPQFIFQYYEEEERQRGNFPDRFSGHQFPNYSSELNVNALLLGDSALYLCASGRFSYEQYFGPGTRLTVT.

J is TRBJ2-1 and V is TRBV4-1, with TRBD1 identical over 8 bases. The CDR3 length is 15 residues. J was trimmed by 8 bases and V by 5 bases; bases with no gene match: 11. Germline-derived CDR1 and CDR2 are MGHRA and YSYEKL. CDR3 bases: TGCGCCAGCAGCTATGACAGGGGACGAAAGGATGAGCAGTTCTTC. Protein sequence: CASSYDRGRKDEQFF.

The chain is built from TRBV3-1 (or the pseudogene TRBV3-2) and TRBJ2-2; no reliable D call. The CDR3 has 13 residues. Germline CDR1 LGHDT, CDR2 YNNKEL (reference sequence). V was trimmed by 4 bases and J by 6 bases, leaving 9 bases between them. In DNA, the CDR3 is TGTGCCAGCAGCCCCCGAGTAGCCGGGGAGCTGTTTTTT. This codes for CASSPRVAGELFF.

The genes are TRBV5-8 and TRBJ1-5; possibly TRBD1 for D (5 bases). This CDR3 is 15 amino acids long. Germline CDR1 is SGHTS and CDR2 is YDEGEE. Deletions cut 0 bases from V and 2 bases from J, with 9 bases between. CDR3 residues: CASSLGQGGNQPQHF. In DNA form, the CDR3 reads TGTGCCAGCAGCTTGGGGCAGGGTGGCAATCAGCCCCAGCATTTT.

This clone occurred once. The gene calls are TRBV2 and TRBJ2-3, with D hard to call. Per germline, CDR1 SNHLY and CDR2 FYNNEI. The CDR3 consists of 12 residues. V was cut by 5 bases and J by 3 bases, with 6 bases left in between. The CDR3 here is CASSPTTDTQYF. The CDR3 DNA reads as TGTGCCAGCAGTCCGACAACAGATACGCAGTATTTT.

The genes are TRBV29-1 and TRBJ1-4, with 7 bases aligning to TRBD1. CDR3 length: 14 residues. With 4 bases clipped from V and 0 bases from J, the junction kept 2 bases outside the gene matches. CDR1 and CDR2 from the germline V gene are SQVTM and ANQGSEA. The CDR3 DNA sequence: TGCAGCGTTGCTGGACAGGCAACTAATGAAAAACTGTTTTTT. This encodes CSVAGQATNEKLFF.

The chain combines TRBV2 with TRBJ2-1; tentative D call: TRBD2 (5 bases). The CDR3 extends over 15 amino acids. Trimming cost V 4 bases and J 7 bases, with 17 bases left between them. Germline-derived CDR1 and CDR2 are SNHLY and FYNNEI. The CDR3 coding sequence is TGTGCCAGCAGTGTCGAGGGTATTGATGGGAATGAGCAGTTCTTC. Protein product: CASSVEGIDGNEQFF.

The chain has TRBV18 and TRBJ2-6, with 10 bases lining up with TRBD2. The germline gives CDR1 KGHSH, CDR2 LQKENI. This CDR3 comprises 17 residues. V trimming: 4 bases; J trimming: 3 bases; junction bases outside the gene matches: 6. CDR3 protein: CASSLQRGGRGANVLTF. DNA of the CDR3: TGTGCCAGCTCACTCCAGCGGGGGGGCCGTGGGGCCAACGTCCTGACTTTC.

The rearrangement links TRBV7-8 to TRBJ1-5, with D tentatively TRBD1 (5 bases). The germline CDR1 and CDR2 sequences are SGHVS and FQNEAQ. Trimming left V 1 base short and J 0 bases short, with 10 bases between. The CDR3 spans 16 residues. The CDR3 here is CASSLERGTSNQPQHF. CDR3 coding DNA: TGTGCCAGCAGCTTAGAACGGGGGACTAGCAATCAGCCCCAGCATTTT.

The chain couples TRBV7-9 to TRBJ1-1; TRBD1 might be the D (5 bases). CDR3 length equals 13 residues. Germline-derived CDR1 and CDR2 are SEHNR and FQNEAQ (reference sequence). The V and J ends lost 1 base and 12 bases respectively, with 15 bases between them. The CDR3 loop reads CASSLGQGNPTFF. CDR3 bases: TGTGCCAGCAGCTTAGGGCAGGGAAACCCAACTTTCTTT.

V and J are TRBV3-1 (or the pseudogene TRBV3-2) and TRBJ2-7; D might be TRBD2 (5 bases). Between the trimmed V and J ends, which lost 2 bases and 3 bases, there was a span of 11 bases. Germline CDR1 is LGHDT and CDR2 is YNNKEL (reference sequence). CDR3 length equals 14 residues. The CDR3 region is CASSQPGFNYEQYF. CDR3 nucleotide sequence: TGTGCCAGCAGCCAACCGGGATTCAACTACGAGCAGTACTTC.

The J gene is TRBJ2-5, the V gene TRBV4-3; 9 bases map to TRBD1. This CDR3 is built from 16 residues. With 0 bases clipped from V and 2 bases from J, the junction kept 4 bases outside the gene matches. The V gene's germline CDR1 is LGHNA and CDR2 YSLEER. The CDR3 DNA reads TGCGCCAGCAGCCAAGATTACGACAGGGGGCAAGAGACCCAGTACTTC. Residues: CASSQDYDRGQETQYF.

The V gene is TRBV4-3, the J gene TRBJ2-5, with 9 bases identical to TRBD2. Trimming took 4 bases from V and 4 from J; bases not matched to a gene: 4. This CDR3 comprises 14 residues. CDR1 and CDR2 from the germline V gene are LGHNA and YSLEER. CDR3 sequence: CASSRLAGRETQYF. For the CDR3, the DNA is TGCGCCAGCAGCCGCCTAGCGGGACGAGAGACCCAGTACTTC.

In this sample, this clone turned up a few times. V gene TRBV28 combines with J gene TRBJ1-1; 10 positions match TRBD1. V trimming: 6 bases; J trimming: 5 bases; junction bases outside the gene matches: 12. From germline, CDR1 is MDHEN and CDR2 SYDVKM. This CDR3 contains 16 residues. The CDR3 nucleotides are TGTGCCAGCAGAGTCCCGGGACAGGGGTTGCGAACTGAAGCTTTCTTT. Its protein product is CASRVPGQGLRTEAFF.

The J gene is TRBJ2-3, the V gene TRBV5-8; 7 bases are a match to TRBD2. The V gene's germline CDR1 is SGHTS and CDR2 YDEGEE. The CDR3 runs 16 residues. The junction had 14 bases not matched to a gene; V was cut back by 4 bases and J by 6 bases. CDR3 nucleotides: TGTGCCAGCAGCCCACAACAGGCTCGGGGGGTCGATACGCAGTATTTT. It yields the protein CASSPQQARGVDTQYF.

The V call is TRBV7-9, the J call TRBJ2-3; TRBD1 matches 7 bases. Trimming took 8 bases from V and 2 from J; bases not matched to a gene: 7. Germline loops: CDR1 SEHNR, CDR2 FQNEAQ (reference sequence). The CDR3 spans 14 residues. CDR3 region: CASEVTGSTDTQYF. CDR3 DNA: TGTGCCAGCGAGGTGACAGGGTCCACAGATACGCAGTATTTT.

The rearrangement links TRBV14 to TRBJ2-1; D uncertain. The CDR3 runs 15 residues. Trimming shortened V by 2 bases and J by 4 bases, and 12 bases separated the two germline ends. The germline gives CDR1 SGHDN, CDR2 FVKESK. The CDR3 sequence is CASSQFKLPYNEQFF. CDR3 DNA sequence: TGTGCCAGCAGCCAATTTAAACTGCCATACAATGAGCAGTTCTTC.

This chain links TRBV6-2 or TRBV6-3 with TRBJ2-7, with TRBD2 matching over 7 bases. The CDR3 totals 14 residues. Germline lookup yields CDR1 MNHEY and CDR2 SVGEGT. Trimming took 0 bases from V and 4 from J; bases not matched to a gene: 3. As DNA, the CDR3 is TGTGCCAGCAGTTACTCCCTCGGGGGGTACGAGCAGTACTTC. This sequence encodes CASSYSLGGYEQYF.